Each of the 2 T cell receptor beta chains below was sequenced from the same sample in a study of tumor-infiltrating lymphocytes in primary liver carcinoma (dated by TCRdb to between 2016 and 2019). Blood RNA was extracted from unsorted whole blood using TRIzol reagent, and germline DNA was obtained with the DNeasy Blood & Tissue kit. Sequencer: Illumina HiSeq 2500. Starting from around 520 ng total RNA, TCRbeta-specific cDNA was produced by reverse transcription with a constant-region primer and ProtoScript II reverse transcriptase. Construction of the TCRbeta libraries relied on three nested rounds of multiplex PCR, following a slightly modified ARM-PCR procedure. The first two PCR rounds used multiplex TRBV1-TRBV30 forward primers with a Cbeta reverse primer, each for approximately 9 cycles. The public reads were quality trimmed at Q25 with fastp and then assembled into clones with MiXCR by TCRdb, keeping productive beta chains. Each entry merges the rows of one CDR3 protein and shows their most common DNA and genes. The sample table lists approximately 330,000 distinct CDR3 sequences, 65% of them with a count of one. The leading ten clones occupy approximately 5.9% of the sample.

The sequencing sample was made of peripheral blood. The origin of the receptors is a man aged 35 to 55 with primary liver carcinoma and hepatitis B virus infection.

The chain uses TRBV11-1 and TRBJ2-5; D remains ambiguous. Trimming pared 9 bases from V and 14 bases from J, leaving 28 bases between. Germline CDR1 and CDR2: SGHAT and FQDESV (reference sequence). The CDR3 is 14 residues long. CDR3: CARSPSPGPYDQYF. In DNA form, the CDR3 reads TGTGCCAGGAGCCCGAGTCCGGGTCCTTACGATCAATACTTC.

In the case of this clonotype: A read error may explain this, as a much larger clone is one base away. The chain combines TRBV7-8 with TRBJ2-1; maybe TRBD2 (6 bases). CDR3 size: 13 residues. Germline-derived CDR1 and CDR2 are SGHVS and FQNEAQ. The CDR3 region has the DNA TGTGCCATCAGCTTCACCGGGAGCAATGAGCAGTTCTTC. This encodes CAISFTGSNEQFF.